The T cell receptor beta chain described here comes from a study of blood T cells in healthy people across ages. V lost 5 bases to trimming and J lost 10 bases; unmatched junction nucleotides: 5. The CDR3 extends over 12 amino acids. Per the germline V gene, CDR1 is MNHEY and CDR2 is SVGEGT. A sample-barcoded 5' primer and a J-beta primer mix were used in a second PCR of roughly 6 to 12 cycles. Using its own MiXCR run on the 5' RACE reads, TCRdb lists one record per CDR3 protein. Here the sample spans roughly 790,000 distinct CDR3 sequences, 40% to 45% being singletons. Study outcomes and limitations: Strongly correlated with naive T cell percentage was TCR beta diversity.

As regards this clonotype: Antigen unknown. Given a much more abundant clone one base away, this may be a read error.

The sequence was collected from an older woman in good health. What was sequenced was blood. The rearrangement links TRBV6-2 or TRBV6-3 to TRBJ2-1, with TRBD1 matching 7 bases. The CDR3 loop is CASSEQGYEQFF. The CDR3 nucleotides are TGTGCCAGCAGTGAACAGGGGTACGAGCAGTTCTTC.